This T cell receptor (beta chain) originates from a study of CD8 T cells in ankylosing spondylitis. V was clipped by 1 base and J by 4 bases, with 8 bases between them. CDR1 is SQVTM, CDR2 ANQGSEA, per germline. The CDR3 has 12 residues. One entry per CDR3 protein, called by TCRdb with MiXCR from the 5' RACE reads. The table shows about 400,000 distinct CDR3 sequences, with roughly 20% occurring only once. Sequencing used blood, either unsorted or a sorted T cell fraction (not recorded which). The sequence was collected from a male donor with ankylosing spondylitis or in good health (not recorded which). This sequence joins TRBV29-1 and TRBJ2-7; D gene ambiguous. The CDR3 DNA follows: TGCAGCGTTGAAGGCCTAGAATACGAGCAGTACTTC. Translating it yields CSVEGLEYEQYF.